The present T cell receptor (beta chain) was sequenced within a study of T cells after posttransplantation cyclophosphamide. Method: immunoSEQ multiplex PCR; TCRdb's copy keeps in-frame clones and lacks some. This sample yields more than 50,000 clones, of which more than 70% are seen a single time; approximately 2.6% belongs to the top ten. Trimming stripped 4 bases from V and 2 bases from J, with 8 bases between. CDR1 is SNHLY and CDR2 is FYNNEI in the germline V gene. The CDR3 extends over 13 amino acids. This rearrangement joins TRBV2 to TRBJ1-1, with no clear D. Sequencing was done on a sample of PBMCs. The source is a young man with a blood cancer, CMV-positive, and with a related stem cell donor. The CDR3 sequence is CASSGERNTEAFF. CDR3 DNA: TGTGCCAGCAGTGGCGAGAGAAACACTGAAGCTTTCTTT.